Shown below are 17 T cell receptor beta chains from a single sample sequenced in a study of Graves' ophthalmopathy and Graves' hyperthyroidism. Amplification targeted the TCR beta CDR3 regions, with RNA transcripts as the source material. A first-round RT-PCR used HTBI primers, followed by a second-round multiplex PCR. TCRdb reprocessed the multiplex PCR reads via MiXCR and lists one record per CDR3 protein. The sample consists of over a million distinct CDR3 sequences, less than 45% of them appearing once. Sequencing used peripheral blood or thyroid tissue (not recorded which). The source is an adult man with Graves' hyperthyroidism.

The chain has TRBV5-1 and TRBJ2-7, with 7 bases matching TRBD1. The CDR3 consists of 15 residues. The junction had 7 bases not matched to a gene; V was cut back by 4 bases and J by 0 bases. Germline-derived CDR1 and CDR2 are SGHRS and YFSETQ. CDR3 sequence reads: CASSQDRALSYEQYF. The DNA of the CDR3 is TGCGCCAGCAGCCAAGACAGGGCCCTCTCCTACGAGCAGTACTTC.

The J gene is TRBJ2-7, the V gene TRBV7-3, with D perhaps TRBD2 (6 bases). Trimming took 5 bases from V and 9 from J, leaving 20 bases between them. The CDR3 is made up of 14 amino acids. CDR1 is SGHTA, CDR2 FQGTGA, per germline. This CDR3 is CASSRQSTSLVQYF. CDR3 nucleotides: TGTGCCAGCAGCCGACAATCGACTAGTCTCGTGCAGTACTTC.

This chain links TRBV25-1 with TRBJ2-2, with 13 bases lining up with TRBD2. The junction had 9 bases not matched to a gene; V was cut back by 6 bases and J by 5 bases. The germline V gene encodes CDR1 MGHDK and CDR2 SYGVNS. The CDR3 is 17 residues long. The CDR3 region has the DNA TGTGCCAGCAGCTTGACTAGCGGGGGGACGCGGACCGGGGAGCTGTTTTTT. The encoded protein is CASSLTSGGTRTGELFF. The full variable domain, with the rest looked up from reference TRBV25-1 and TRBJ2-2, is EADIYQTPRYLVIGTGKKITLECSQTMGHDKMYWYQQDPGMELHLIHYSYGVNSTEKGDLSSESTVSRIRTEHFPLTLESARPSHTSQYLCASSLTSGGTRTGELFFGEGSRLTVL.

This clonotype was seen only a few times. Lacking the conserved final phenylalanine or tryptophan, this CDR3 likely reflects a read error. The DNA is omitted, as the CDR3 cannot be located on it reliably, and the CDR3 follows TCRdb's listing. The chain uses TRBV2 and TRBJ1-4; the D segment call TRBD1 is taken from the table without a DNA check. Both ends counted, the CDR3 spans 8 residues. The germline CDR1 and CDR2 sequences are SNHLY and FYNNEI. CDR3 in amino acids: CAGRNRTG.

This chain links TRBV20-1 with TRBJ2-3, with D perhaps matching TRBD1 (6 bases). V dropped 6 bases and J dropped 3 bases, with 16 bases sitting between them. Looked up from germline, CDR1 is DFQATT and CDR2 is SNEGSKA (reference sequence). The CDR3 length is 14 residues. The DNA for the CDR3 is TGCAGTGCCCCACAGGGTCGGAAAACAGATACGCAGTATTTT. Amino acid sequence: CSAPQGRKTDTQYF.

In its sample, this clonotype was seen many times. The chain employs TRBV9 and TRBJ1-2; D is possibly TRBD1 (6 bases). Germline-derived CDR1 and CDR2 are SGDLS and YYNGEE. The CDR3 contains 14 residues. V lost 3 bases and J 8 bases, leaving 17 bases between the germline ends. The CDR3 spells CASSATGQSRGYTF. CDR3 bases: TGTGCCAGCAGCGCCACAGGACAGTCGCGCGGCTACACCTTC.

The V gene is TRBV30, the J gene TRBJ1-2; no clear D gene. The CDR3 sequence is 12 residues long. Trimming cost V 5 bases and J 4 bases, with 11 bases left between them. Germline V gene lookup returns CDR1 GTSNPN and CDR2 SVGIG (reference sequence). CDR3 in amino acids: CAWVQRSYGYTF. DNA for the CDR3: TGTGCCTGGGTGCAGCGGAGCTATGGCTACACCTTC.

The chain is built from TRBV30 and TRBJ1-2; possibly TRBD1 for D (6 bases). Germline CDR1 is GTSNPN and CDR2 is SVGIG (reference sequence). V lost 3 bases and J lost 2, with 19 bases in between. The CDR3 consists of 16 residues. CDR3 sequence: CAWRMGTTGPNYGYTF. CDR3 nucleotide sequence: TGTGCCTGGAGAATGGGGACAACAGGACCGAACTATGGCTACACCTTC.

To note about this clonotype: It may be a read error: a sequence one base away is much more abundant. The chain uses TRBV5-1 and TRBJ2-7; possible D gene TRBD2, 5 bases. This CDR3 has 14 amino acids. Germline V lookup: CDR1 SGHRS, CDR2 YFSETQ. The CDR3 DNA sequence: TGCGCCACCAGCAATCGCGGGTCCTCCTACGAGCAGTACTTC. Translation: CATSNRGSSYEQYF.

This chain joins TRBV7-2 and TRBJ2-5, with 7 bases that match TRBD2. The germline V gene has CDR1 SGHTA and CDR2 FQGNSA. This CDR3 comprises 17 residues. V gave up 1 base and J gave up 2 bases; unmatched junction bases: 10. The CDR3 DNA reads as TGTGCCAGCAGCTTAGTTGGAAGCGGGAACGAACAAGAGACCCAGTACTTC. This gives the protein CASSLVGSGNEQETQYF.

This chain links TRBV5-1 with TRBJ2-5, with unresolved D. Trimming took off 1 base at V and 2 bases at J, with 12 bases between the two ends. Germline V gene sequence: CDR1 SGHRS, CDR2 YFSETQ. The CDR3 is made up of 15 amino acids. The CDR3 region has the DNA TGCGCCAGCAGCTTGAGCGTTATACGGCAAGAGACCCAGTACTTC. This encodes CASSLSVIRQETQYF.

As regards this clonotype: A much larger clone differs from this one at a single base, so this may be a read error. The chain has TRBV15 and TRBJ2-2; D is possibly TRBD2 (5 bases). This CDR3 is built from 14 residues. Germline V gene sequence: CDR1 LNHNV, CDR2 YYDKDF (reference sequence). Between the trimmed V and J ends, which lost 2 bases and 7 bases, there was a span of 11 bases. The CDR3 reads CATSRYRRSGELFF. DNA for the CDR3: TGTGCCACCAGCAGATATCGGAGGAGCGGGGAGCTGTTTTTT. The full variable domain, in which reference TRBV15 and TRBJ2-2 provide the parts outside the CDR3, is DAMVIQNPRYQVTQFGKPVTLSCSQTLNHNVMYWYQQKSSQAPKLLFHYYDKDFNNEADTPDNFQSRRPNTSFCFLDIRSPGLGDTAMYLCATSRYRRSGELFFGEGSRLTVL.

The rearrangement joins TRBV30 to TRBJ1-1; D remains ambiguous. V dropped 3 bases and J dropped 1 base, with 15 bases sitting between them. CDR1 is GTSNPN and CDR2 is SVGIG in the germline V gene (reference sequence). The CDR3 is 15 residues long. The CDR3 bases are TGTGCCTGGAGGGACTCTCGACGGCGGAACACTGAAGCTTTCTTT. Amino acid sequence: CAWRDSRRRNTEAFF.

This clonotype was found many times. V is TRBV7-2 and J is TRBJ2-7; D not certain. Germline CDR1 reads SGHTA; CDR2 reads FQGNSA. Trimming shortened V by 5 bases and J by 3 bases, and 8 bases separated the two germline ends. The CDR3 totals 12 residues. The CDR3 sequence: CASSPPDYEQYF. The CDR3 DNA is TGTGCCAGCAGCCCGCCTGACTACGAGCAGTACTTC.

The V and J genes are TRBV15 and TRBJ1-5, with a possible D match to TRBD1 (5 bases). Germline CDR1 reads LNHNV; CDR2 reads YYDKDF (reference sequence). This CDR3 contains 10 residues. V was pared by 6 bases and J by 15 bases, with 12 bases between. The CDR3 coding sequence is TGTGCCACCAGACAAACCGGGACGCATTTT. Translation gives CATRQTGTHF.

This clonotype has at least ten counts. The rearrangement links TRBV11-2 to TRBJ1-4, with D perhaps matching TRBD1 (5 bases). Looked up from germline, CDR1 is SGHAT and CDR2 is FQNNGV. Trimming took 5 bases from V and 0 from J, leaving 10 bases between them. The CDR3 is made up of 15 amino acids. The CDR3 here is CASSPTGATNEKLFF. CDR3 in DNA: TGTGCCAGCAGCCCGACGGGGGCAACTAATGAAAAACTGTTTTTT.

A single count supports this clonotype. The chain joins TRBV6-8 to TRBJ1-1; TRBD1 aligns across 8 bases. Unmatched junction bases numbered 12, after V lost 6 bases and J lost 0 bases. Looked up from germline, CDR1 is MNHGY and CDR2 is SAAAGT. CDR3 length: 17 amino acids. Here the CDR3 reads CASSTPGQVFMNTEAFF. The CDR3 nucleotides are TGTGCCAGCAGCACACCGGGACAGGTATTTATGAACACTGAAGCTTTCTTT.